This T cell receptor beta chain emerged from a study of blood T cell repertoires in COVID-19. About the study: Whether acute or convalescent, the COVID-19 samples came from the United States, Italy and Spain. T cells, B-cell-depleted T cells, or PBMCs supplied cDNA or gDNA.

In the original processing: It was from reference gene primer amplification that nucleated cell counts were estimated. Here immunoSEQ multiplex PCR was the method, and the copy in TCRdb shows in-frame clones only, minus some. V and J calls and clone size are copied from that table; D and trimming were computed from the DNA. The sample holds under 95,000 clones, about 89% seen once. This CDR3 is 14 amino acids long. Per the germline V gene, CDR1 is KGHDR and CDR2 is SFDVKD. V trimming: 4 bases; J trimming: 2 bases; junction bases outside the gene matches: 2. The receptor was isolated from a woman aged 50 to 60 in a cohort sampled during active COVID-19. The sequencing sample was made of peripheral blood. The chain combines TRBV24-1 with TRBJ2-3, with 7 positions matching TRBD1. As DNA, the CDR3 is TGTGCCACCAGTGAAGGGACAGTCACAGATACGCAGTATTTT. Its translation is CATSEGTVTDTQYF.